This is a list of T cell receptor beta chains from one sample in a study of early T cells in non-severe SARS-CoV-2 infection. Via MiXCR, TCRdb re-called the 5' RACE reads, giving one row per CDR3 protein. The sample comprises tens of thousands of distinct CDR3 sequences, 9% to 15% of which are singletons, and approximately 2.5% rests with the top ten. The specimen was whole blood, collected at baseline. The receptors shown here come from an adult who was a healthcare worker with PCR-confirmed SARS-CoV-2 infection or an uninfected control (not recorded which). CDR3s include the opening cysteine and the closing phenylalanine or tryptophan. D genes are given only for firm matches. A clone size is listed for some rows: how often the clone was seen (once, few, many), or a class if it is expanded.

V,D,J,size,DNA,CDR3
TRBV10-2,.,TRBJ1-4,many,TGCGCCAGCAGCGGACAGCCAAAGGCAACTAATGAAAAACTGTTTTTT,CASSGQPKATNEKLFF
TRBV7-3,.,TRBJ2-2,.,TGTGCCAGCAGGGACCCACCGAACACCGGGGAGCTGTTTTTT,CASRDPPNTGELFF
TRBV18,.,TRBJ2-2,many,TGTGCCAGCTCACGGCGCACGGTCGCAACTGAATCAGGGGCCGCCCGTCCGAGGACCGGGGAGCTGTTTTTT,CASSRRTVATESGAARPRTGELFF
TRBV4-2,.,TRBJ1-1,.,TGTGCCAGCAGCGGAGCCAGGGCCAACACTGAAGCTTTCTTT,CASSGARANTEAFF
TRBV5-7,.,TRBJ1-5,.,TGTGCCAGCAGCAGAACAGGGTTAGCCCAGCATTTT,CASSRTGLAQHF
TRBV3-1,TRBD2,TRBJ2-7,.,TGTGCCAGCAGCCAGGGAGCGGGGCCCGGGGGCGAGCAGTACTTC,CASSQGAGPGGEQYF
TRBV20-1,.,TRBJ1-3,.,TGCAGTGCTAGGCGGGACGGAGGAAACACCATATATTTT,CSARRDGGNTIYF
TRBV6-4,.,TRBJ1-5,few,TGTGCCAGCAGCCTTCCCCAGCATTTT,CASSLPQHF
TRBV4-3,TRBD1,TRBJ1-5,.,TGCGCCAGCAGCCGAACCCAGGGGGCCCATCAGCCCCAGCATTTT,CASSRTQGAHQPQHF
TRBV12-3/TRBV12-4,TRBD1,TRBJ1-1,few,TGTGCCAGCAGCCCAGGGGGGGGAGGTTCCACTGAAGCTTTCTTT,CASSPGGGGSTEAFF
TRBV7-3,.,TRBJ2-5,few,TGTGCCAGCAGCTTAGATGGTAGTGAGACCCAGTACTTC,CASSLDGSETQYF
TRBV7-9,TRBD2,TRBJ2-1,.,TGTGCCAGCAGCTTACCCGGACTAGCGGGAGCCAAACCCTACAATGAGCAGTTCTTC,CASSLPGLAGAKPYNEQFF
TRBV12-3/TRBV12-4,.,TRBJ2-1,.,TGTGCCAGCAGTTTAACGCACAATGAGCAGTTCTTC,CASSLTHNEQFF
TRBV7-9,TRBD1,TRBJ1-2,many,TGTGCCAGCAGCTTAGGGGACAGATCCGGCTACACCTTC,CASSLGDRSGYTF
TRBV6-2/TRBV6-3,TRBD1,TRBJ2-7,few,TGTGCCAGCACCCAAACCGGGACAGGAACCTACGAGCAGTACTTC,CASTQTGTGTYEQYF
TRBV28,TRBD2,TRBJ2-3,few,TGTGCCAGCAACCCTAGCGGGAGAGGGAGGACAGATACGCAGTATTTT,CASNPSGRGRTDTQYF
TRBV2,.,TRBJ2-5,.,TGTGCCACCCCAGTAGGGGAGACCCAGTACTTC,CATPVGETQYF
TRBV28,.,TRBJ2-6,many,TGTGCCAGCATAGGCGGGTCCTCTGGGGCCAACGTCCTGACTTTC,CASIGGSSGANVLTF
TRBV7-6,.,TRBJ2-2,many,TGTGCCAGCAGCAAGGGACGGGGAGCCACCGGGGAGCTGTTTTTT,CASSKGRGATGELFF
TRBV4-3,.,TRBJ2-5,few,TGCGCCAGCAGCCAAGAAACTAGCTACATCCAGACCCAGTACTTC,CASSQETSYIQTQYF
TRBV7-6,TRBD2,TRBJ2-2,few,TGTGCCAGCAGCTCCTTAGCGGGAGGAATCGGGGAGCTGTTTTTT,CASSSLAGGIGELFF
TRBV7-6,TRBD1,TRBJ2-6,many,TGTGCCAGCAGCTTACCTGGGACAGGCAGCTCTGGGGCCAACGTCCTGACTTTC,CASSLPGTGSSGANVLTF
TRBV7-2,.,TRBJ2-3,few,TGTGCCAGCAGCTACCCCCGGGGAGACAGCACAGATACGCAGTATTTT,CASSYPRGDSTDTQYF
TRBV12-3/TRBV12-4,TRBD2,TRBJ2-5,few,TGTGCCAGCAGTTCGGCAATTCCAAAAGCGGGAGCTGAGACCCAGTACTTC,CASSSAIPKAGAETQYF
TRBV7-3,TRBD2,TRBJ2-2,few,TGTGCCAGCAGCTTAACGGGGACTACGAACACCGGGGAGCTGTTTTTT,CASSLTGTTNTGELFF
TRBV6-2/TRBV6-3,.,TRBJ1-5,few,TGTGCCAGCAGTTACCTCAGGACTCAGCCCCAGCATTTT,CASSYLRTQPQHF
TRBV19,TRBD1,TRBJ2-3,.,TGTGCCAGTACCGACAGGGCCGGCACAGATACGCAGTATTTT,CASTDRAGTDTQYF